This is a list of T cell receptor beta chains from one sample in a study of blood T cell repertoires in COVID-19. The protocol was immunoSEQ multiplex PCR, while the TCRdb copy is restricted to in-frame clones and leaves out a portion. The sample has roughly 80,000 clones, 80% seen once. The sequenced sample consisted of peripheral blood. The receptors derive from a man aged 55 to 70 with active or convalescent COVID-19. CDR3s include the opening cysteine and the closing phenylalanine or tryptophan. A D gene is named only where the DNA matches it firmly. A row's size may be missing; if present it is once, few, many or a size class.

d_call	j_call	clone_size	cdr3_length	v_call	cdr3_nt	cdr3_aa
TRBD1	TRBJ2-5	-	15	TRBV5-4	TGTGCCAGCAGCCACGAACAGGGGGTTCGAGAGACCCAGTACTTC	CASSHEQGVRETQYF
-	TRBJ2-3	-	13	TRBV2	TGTGCCAGCAGTATAGAGCTCACAGATACGCAGTATTTT	CASSIELTDTQYF
-	TRBJ1-2	-	14	TRBV6-5	TGTGCCAGCAGGGGAGACGGGGATGGCTATGGCTACACCTTC	CASRGDGDGYGYTF
TRBD1	TRBJ1-1	-	15	TRBV5-6	TGTGCCAGCAGCAAACAGGGGGCGGGAAGGACTGAAGCTTTCTTT	CASSKQGAGRTEAFF
TRBD1	TRBJ2-7	-	15	TRBV6-5	TGTGCCAGCAGTCCACCTTCGACAGGGGGCTACGAGCAGTACTTC	CASSPPSTGGYEQYF
-	TRBJ1-2	-	13	TRBV9	TGTGCCAGCAGCCCCACGGTTAACTATGGCTACACCTTC	CASSPTVNYGYTF
TRBD1	TRBJ1-4	-	13	TRBV10-3	TGTGCCATCAGTGCGGCAGGGGGGGAAAAACTGTTTTTT	CAISAAGGEKLFF
TRBD2	TRBJ2-7	-	14	TRBV7-2	TGTGCCAGCAGCCCCCAGCGGGGGTCCTACGAGCAGTACTTC	CASSPQRGSYEQYF
TRBD2	TRBJ2-3	-	18	TRBV20-1	TGCAGTGCTAGTGCCGGGGGGGGCCGCCTATCTAGCACAGATACGCAGTATTTT	CSASAGGGRLSSTDTQYF
-	TRBJ1-6	-	14	TRBV23-1	TGCGCCAGCAGTTCGGGAATTCGTAATTCACCCCTCCACTTT	CASSSGIRNSPLHF
-	TRBJ1-1	few	14	TRBV3-1/TRBV3-2	TGTGCCAGCAGCCGAGGGGAGGGGAGGGCTGAAGCTTTCTTT	CASSRGEGRAEAFF
-	TRBJ1-1	-	15	TRBV5-4	TGTGCCAGCAGCTTGGAGGGAGCAATGAACACTGAAGCTTTCTTT	CASSLEGAMNTEAFF
-	TRBJ1-3	few	14	TRBV7-8	TGTGCCAGCAGCTTGGGGGGTGCTGGAAACACCATATATTTT	CASSLGGAGNTIYF
-	TRBJ1-4	medium-sized	14	TRBV19	TGTGCCAGTAGTATAGGCGAGACATCTGAAAAACTGTTTTTT	CASSIGETSEKLFF
-	TRBJ1-1	-	13	TRBV12-3/TRBV12-4	TGTGCCAGCAGTTTGTTTAGGAACACTGAAGCTTTCTTT	CASSLFRNTEAFF
-	TRBJ2-7	-	13	TRBV30	TGTGCCTGGAGTGTGGACACCACCTACGAGCAGTACTTC	CAWSVDTTYEQYF